These 2 T cell receptor beta chains were all obtained from the same sample, sequenced in a study of cytomegalovirus exposure and HLA in healthy donors. The PCR used 60 Vbeta and 13 Jbeta primers. Clones were read by immunoSEQ multiplex PCR, and TCRdb kept only the in-frame ones, dropping some. The sample has about 93,000 clones; roughly 60% are singletons. Sequencing used PBMCs. Receptors were obtained from a boy aged 5-17 years in good health and CMV-seropositive.

The chain couples TRBV2 to TRBJ1-5; D is undetermined. CDR1 is SNHLY and CDR2 is FYNNEI in the germline V gene. Trimming cost V 5 bases and J 6 bases, with 14 bases left between them. The CDR3 totals 14 residues. The CDR3 region has the DNA TGTGCCAGCAGTCTCCATCCGACAAGTCAGCCCCAGCATTTT. Protein: CASSLHPTSQPQHF.

The genes are TRBV15 and TRBJ1-1; D not resolved. The CDR3 contains 13 residues. The germline gives CDR1 LNHNV, CDR2 YYDKDF (reference sequence). V was clipped by 0 bases and J by 4 bases, with 6 bases between them. This CDR3 is CATSRDPGTEAFF. CDR3 nucleotides: TGTGCCACCAGCAGAGACCCAGGCACTGAAGCTTTCTTT. Together with reference TRBV15 and TRBJ1-1, the CDR3 gives the full variable domain: DAMVIQNPRYQVTQFGKPVTLSCSQTLNHNVMYWYQQKSSQAPKLLFHYYDKDFNNEADTPDNFQSRRPNTSFCFLDIRSPGLGDTAMYLCATSRDPGTEAFFGQGTRLTVV.